This section outlines one T cell receptor beta chain sequence together with its context. This sample is part of a study of blood T cells in healthy people across ages. For the second PCR, which ran for about 6 to 11 cycles, a sample-barcoded 5' primer and a J-beta primer mix were used. A single record per CDR3 protein comes from TCRdb applying MiXCR to the 5' RACE reads. The sample has roughly 2 million distinct CDR3 sequences; less than 50% are singletons. Germline values: CDR1 SGHTA, CDR2 FQGTGA. This CDR3 is built from 16 residues. Deletions cut 2 bases from V and 5 bases from J, with 18 bases between.

The specimen sequenced was blood. This TCR was recovered from a woman aged 35 to 49 in good health. The rearrangement uses TRBV7-3 and TRBJ2-5, with D tentatively TRBD2 (6 bases). CDR3 nucleotide sequence: TGTGCCAGCAGCTTAGATGGAGTCAGGGAGGTGGAGACCCAGTACTTC. Translating it yields CASSLDGVREVETQYF.